Shown below are 25 T cell receptor beta chains from a single sample sequenced in a study of shared clonotypes between healthy human individuals. The method was immunoSEQ multiplex PCR; TCRdb's version includes in-frame clones alone and lacks a portion of them. The profile shows about 2.3 million clones, approximately 95% of them singletons. The sample comprised naive CD4+ T cells from PBMCs. Indicated subset: CD45RA+ positively selected. The receptors come from a man younger than 35 in good health. Some clones in this sample may be carry-over from other donors' samples.

J is TRBJ2-1 and V is TRBV12-5; 7 positions match TRBD2. In germline, CDR1 is LGHNT, CDR2 FRNRAP. CDR3 length equals 15 residues. V lost 1 base and J lost 6; bases outside the gene matches: 6. The chain's CDR3 is CASGLGTRSSNEQFF. The CDR3 nucleotides read TGTGCTAGTGGTTTGGGGACTAGAAGTTCCAATGAGCAGTTCTTC.

The chain couples TRBV25-1 to TRBJ2-7, with TRBD2 as a possible D gene (5 bases). Germline assignment: CDR1 MGHDK and CDR2 SYGVNS. Trimming took 5 bases from V and 7 from J, leaving 24 bases between them. The CDR3 covers 16 residues. The CDR3 sequence: CASSHLGLDPFGEQYF. The DNA for the CDR3 is TGTGCCAGCAGTCACCTCGGACTCGACCCGTTCGGGGAGCAGTACTTC.

This clone was recorded once. The genes are TRBV25-1 and TRBJ1-1, with D tentatively TRBD1 (5 bases). In germline, CDR1 is MGHDK, CDR2 SYGVNS. Trimming removed 6 bases at V and 9 bases at J, with 14 bases between. The CDR3 consists of 12 residues. The CDR3 protein is CASSLTGGKAFF. CDR3 sequence (DNA): TGTGCCAGCAGCCTAACCGGGGGGAAAGCTTTCTTT.

The CDR3 sequence: CASSSTASVNYEQYF. DNA for the CDR3: TGTGCCAGCAGCTCCACGGCCTCCGTCAACTACGAGCAGTACTTC. The chain recombines TRBV7-9 with TRBJ2-7; D ambiguous. The V gene's germline CDR1 is SEHNR and CDR2 FQNEAQ (reference sequence). The germline V and J ends were trimmed by 4 bases and 3 bases, with 16 bases remaining between them. This CDR3 is 15 amino acids long. Full variable domain (rest looked up from reference TRBV7-9 and TRBJ2-7): DTGVSQNPRHKITKRGQNVTFRCDPISEHNRLYWYRQTLGQGPEFLTYFQNEAQLEKSRLLSDRFSAERPKGSFSTLEIQRTEQGDSAMYLCASSSTASVNYEQYFGPGTRLTVT.

The chain uses TRBV29-1 and TRBJ2-3; D perhaps matches TRBD1 (5 bases). CDR3 length: 15 residues. Per germline, CDR1 SQVTM and CDR2 ANQGSEA. The V end lost 7 bases, the J end lost 1 base, and 18 bases lay between the germline ends. The CDR3 nucleotides are TGCAGCGCGGAAGGTGGGGCCGGCCGCACAGATACGCAGTATTTT. As protein: CSAEGGAGRTDTQYF.

The V and J genes are TRBV7-9 and TRBJ2-7; 7 bases fit TRBD1. CDR1 is SEHNR, CDR2 FQNEAQ, per germline (reference sequence). The V segment lost 3 bases and the J segment 3 bases; nucleotides outside the gene matches: 8. The CDR3 has 15 amino acids. The CDR3 is CASSFLGDSHYEQYF. The CDR3 bases are TGTGCCAGCAGCTTTCTCGGGGACAGCCACTACGAGCAGTACTTC.

This chain links TRBV5-1 with TRBJ2-1, with 13 nucleotides matching TRBD2. The CDR3 totals 17 residues. J lost 5 bases, V lost 2 bases, and 7 bases had no gene match. Germline V gives CDR1 SGHRS, CDR2 YFSETQ. Here the CDR3 DNA reads TGCGCCAGCAGCTTACAACCCGGGACTAGCGGGGACAATGAGCAGTTCTTC. Protein sequence: CASSLQPGTSGDNEQFF. The full variable domain, with the rest looked up from reference TRBV5-1 and TRBJ2-1, is KAGVTQTPRYLIKTRGQQVTLSCSPISGHRSVSWYQQTPGQGLQFLFEYFSETQRNKGNFPGRFSGRQFSNSRSEMNVSTLELGDSALYLCASSLQPGTSGDNEQFFGPGTRLTVL.

This chain joins TRBV5-8 and TRBJ2-7; TRBD2 might be the D (5 bases). CDR3 size: 15 residues. Germline V gives CDR1 SGHTS, CDR2 YDEGEE. V gave up 3 bases and J gave up 2 bases, with 15 bases separating them. CDR3 DNA sequence: TGTGCCAGCAGCTCCCCCGGGGTCGATGCCTACGAGCAGTACTTC. This codes for CASSSPGVDAYEQYF.

On this clone itself: Different DNA sequences within this sample yield the same CDR3. The rearrangement links TRBV5-4 to TRBJ2-7; D gene uncertain. The CDR3 contains 14 residues. Trimming left V 4 bases short and J 0 bases short, with 11 bases between. The germline gives CDR1 SGHNT, CDR2 YYREEE (reference sequence). CDR3 coding DNA: TGTGCCAGCAGCCCGGGCGCCGGCTCCTACGAGCAGTACTTC. Its translation is CASSPGAGSYEQYF.

This chain uses TRBV27 with TRBJ2-7; no clear D. V shed 5 bases and J shed 3 bases, with 11 bases lying between them. Germline loops: CDR1 MNHEY, CDR2 SMNVEV (reference sequence). This CDR3 is 13 amino acids long. The CDR3 sequence is CASSRVPIYEQYF. CDR3 DNA: TGTGCCAGCAGTAGGGTTCCTATCTACGAGCAGTACTTC.

This clone was seen a single time. This chain joins TRBV9 and TRBJ1-2; no reliable D call. The CDR3 has 12 amino acids. V was pared by 4 bases and J by 7 bases, with 11 bases between. CDR1 and CDR2 (germline): SGDLS, YYNGEE. CDR3 amino acids: CASSKIIGGYTF. CDR3 DNA: TGTGCCAGCAGCAAGATAATAGGTGGCTACACCTTC.

The chain has TRBV28 and TRBJ2-7, with 7 bases that match TRBD1. The CDR3 contains 15 residues. Unmatched junction bases numbered 6, after V lost 4 bases and J lost 0 bases. Germline values: CDR1 MDHEN, CDR2 SYDVKM. CDR3 sequence reads: CASSSQGLHSYEQYF. The DNA of the CDR3 is TGTGCCAGCAGTTCACAGGGGCTACACTCCTACGAGCAGTACTTC.

J is TRBJ2-1 and V is TRBV7-3; 13 bases are shared with TRBD2. Germline V gene data show CDR1 as SGHTA and CDR2 as FQGTGA. The CDR3 totals 18 residues. The junction had 6 bases not matched to a gene; V was cut back by 2 bases and J by 2 bases. The CDR3, as DNA: TGTGCCAGCAGCTTACTAGGACTAGCGGGAGTTCCCTACAATGAGCAGTTCTTC. Protein product: CASSLLGLAGVPYNEQFF.

The chain has TRBV5-1 and TRBJ2-2, with a possible D match to TRBD2 (5 bases). Looked up from germline, CDR1 is SGHRS and CDR2 is YFSETQ. Trimming pared 1 base from V and 1 base from J, leaving 11 bases between. The CDR3 loop spans 16 amino acids. The CDR3, as DNA: TGCGCCAGCAGCTTGTTGGGCGGGCTGAACACCGGGGAGCTGTTTTTT. It translates to CASSLLGGLNTGELFF.

A single count supports this clone. The J gene is TRBJ1-1, the V gene TRBV2; possibly TRBD1 for D (5 bases). V lost 4 bases to trimming and J lost 4 bases, with 7 bases between them. CDR3 length: 12 amino acids. From germline, CDR1 is SNHLY and CDR2 FYNNEI. CDR3 protein: CASSAGATEAFF. The CDR3 DNA sequence: TGTGCCAGCAGTGCCGGGGCCACTGAAGCTTTCTTT.

V usage is TRBV5-5 and J usage is TRBJ2-3; 9 bases agree with TRBD2. The CDR3 runs 14 residues. With 4 bases clipped from V and 5 bases from J, the junction kept 5 bases outside the gene matches. The germline gives CDR1 SGHKS, CDR2 YYEKEE (reference sequence). The CDR3 bases are TGTGCCAGCAGCGCAGTAGCGGGAGTAGATACGCAGTATTTT. Amino acid sequence: CASSAVAGVDTQYF.

The chain employs TRBV9 and TRBJ2-3, with 12 positions matching TRBD2. The CDR3 spans 16 residues. The germline gives CDR1 SGDLS, CDR2 YYNGEE. Germline trimming cut 4 bases from V and 4 bases from J; bases unmatched to any gene: 7. DNA of the CDR3: TGTGCCAGCAGCCCGACTAGCGGGAGTAGCCCAGATACGCAGTATTTT. Translating gives CASSPTSGSSPDTQYF.

V usage is TRBV19 and J usage is TRBJ1-1; TRBD1 is a possible D gene (5 bases). This CDR3 has 16 residues. Germline V CDR1 and CDR2: LNHDA, SQIVND (reference sequence). V shed 6 bases and J shed 1 base, with 18 bases lying between them. The CDR3 loop is CASSPWRGEANTEAFF. CDR3 DNA: TGTGCCAGTAGCCCCTGGAGGGGTGAGGCGAACACTGAAGCTTTCTTT. Using reference TRBV19 and TRBJ1-1 for the parts outside the CDR3, the full variable domain is DGGITQSPKYLFRKEGQNVTLSCEQNLNHDAMYWYRQDPGQGLRLIYYSQIVNDFQKGDIAEGYSVSREKKESFPLTVTSAQKNPTAFYLCASSPWRGEANTEAFFGQGTRLTVV.

The CDR3 region is CASSPYVGGSHQETQYF. CDR3 sequence (DNA): TGTGCCAGCTCACCCTACGTAGGCGGATCCCACCAAGAGACCCAGTACTTC. The chain couples TRBV18 to TRBJ2-5, with D unresolved. CDR1 and CDR2 (germline): KGHSH, LQKENI. Between the trimmed V and J ends, which lost 3 bases and 0 bases, there was a span of 17 bases. CDR3 length equals 17 residues.

The count of this clone is one. The chain employs TRBV5-1 and TRBJ2-5, with a weak D call TRBD1 (6 bases). The CDR3 is 14 residues long. V lost 7 bases and J lost 3, with 16 bases in between. Germline V gene sequence: CDR1 SGHRS, CDR2 YFSETQ. The CDR3 nucleotides are TGCGCCAGCCGACTCATGAAGGGGGAAGAGACCCAGTACTTC. Protein sequence: CASRLMKGEETQYF. Looking up the rest from reference TRBV5-1 and TRBJ2-5 gives the full variable domain: KAGVTQTPRYLIKTRGQQVTLSCSPISGHRSVSWYQQTPGQGLQFLFEYFSETQRNKGNFPGRFSGRQFSNSRSEMNVSTLELGDSALYLCASRLMKGEETQYFGPGTRLLVL.

The rearrangement uses TRBV6-5 and TRBJ2-2; D is unclear. The ends were cut back, 2 bases at V and 4 bases at J, with 5 bases in the middle. This CDR3 has 13 amino acids. The germline V gene has CDR1 MNHEY and CDR2 SVGAGI. CDR3 sequence (DNA): TGTGCCAGCAGTTACGACCTCACCGGGGAGCTGTTTTTT. Its protein is CASSYDLTGELFF.

The chain couples TRBV4-3 to TRBJ2-1; 8 nucleotides agree with TRBD2. CDR1 and CDR2 from the germline V gene are LGHNA and YSLEER. The CDR3 contains 17 residues. V trimming: 1 base; J trimming: 4 bases; junction bases outside the gene matches: 9. CDR3 loop: CASSQGTSRILYNEQFF. For the CDR3, the DNA is TGCGCCAGCAGCCAAGGGACTAGCCGGATACTTTACAATGAGCAGTTCTTC.

The chain employs TRBV7-6 and TRBJ2-7; 9 bases line up with TRBD1. The length of the CDR3 is 16 residues. V shed 3 bases, J shed 3 bases, and the junction held 9 bases outside the gene matches. CDR1 is SGHVS, CDR2 FNYEAQ, per germline. CDR3 residues: CASSFSPGQGGYEQYF. Here the CDR3 DNA reads TGTGCCAGCAGCTTTTCCCCGGGACAGGGTGGCTACGAGCAGTACTTC.

This clone came up once. This chain connects TRBV30 to TRBJ1-2; a weak D match, TRBD1 (5 bases). Germline V gene data show CDR1 as GTSNPN and CDR2 as SVGIG (reference sequence). V lost 4 bases, J lost 1 base, and 16 bases lay in between. CDR3 size: 15 residues. CDR3 sequence (DNA): TGTGCCTGGATAGGGGAGAGCGAATTTAACTATGGCTACACCTTC. Protein product: CAWIGESEFNYGYTF.

The CDR3 DNA is TGTGCCAGCAGCTTTTCGGCGGGAATGGAGACCCAGTACTTC. Encoded protein: CASSFSAGMETQYF. The chain recombines TRBV7-6 with TRBJ2-5; weak D call: TRBD2 (6 bases). The CDR3 has 14 residues. V lost 3 bases, J lost 5 bases, and 13 bases lay in between. Looked up from germline, CDR1 is SGHVS and CDR2 is FNYEAQ.